This TCR beta chain appears in the sequencing data of a study of blood T cell repertoires in COVID-19 (dated by TCRdb to the early 2020s). Notes on the research overall: Samples from collaborators originated in the United States, Italy and Spain and spanned both the acute and convalescent phases of COVID-19. Subjects who had been exposed to COVID-19, were actively infected with it, or had recovered from it provided the deeply sampled blood TCRbeta repertoires that made up the dataset. The material from the prospective study consisted of cDNA or gDNA derived from T cells, B-cell-depleted T cells, or PBMCs. A de-identified subject ID, COVID-19 status, age in years and sex were almost always included in the sample metadata. Where available, HLA class I and class II types were obtained from metadata supplied by the sample provider rather than from assay-based typing. The repertoires were released in a freely available public database meant as a resource for research on the immune response to SARS-CoV-2. The samples were drawn from two sources: the first 160 participants of the ongoing ImmuneRACE study, and 1,254 subjects contributed by 6 global collaborators. What the authors observed across the whole study: The amount of clinical and demographic metadata varied by source and participant and was provided uncurated.

TCRbeta CDR3 regions were amplified from genomic DNA by means of the immunoSEQ Assay, a bias-controlled multiplex PCR. Processing in the source paper ran as follows. Nucleated cell counts per sample were estimated from amplification of reference gene primers within the assay. Sequence reads were collapsed and filtered to measure the absolute abundance of every unique TCRbeta CDR3 rearrangement. For each sample, productive Simpson clonality was calculated as the square root of Simpson's diversity index over productive rearrangements. What TCRdb holds here is the immuneACCESS table cut down to in-frame rearrangements. Part of the clones is not present; checked against another copy, under half of the missing clones reflect an unresolved V gene, and the others are unexplained. V, J and clone size reflect that table, while D and trimming were determined from the DNA. Within this sample are 15,000 to 16,000 clones, with 70% to 90% of them counted one time only. The ten most abundant clones make up about 30% of the sample.

The junction shows trimming of 1 base on V and 6 bases on J, plus 19 bases between the germline ends. The CDR3 spans 16 residues, from the cysteine through the phenylalanine. The CDR3 DNA has 48 bases and is translated from base 1. The germline V gene yields SGHVS for CDR1 and FNYEAQ for CDR2. Collaborating institutions collected whole blood in K2EDTA tubes following their own protocols. Collaborator samples were shipped for TCRbeta analysis as frozen whole blood, isolated PBMCs, or DNA extracted from either sample type. On this clone itself: The target of this receptor is not known. No much larger clonotype is one base removed from it; base qualities were not supplied.

Sequenced: peripheral blood. This clonotype was sampled from a man in his sixties or seventies in a cohort sampled during active COVID-19. The V and J segments used are TRBV7-6 and TRBJ2-7, and the D gene may be TRBD1, 5 bases matching. The DNA reads as follows: TGTGCCAGCAGCTTAGAGGCAGGGCCCAAACTTTTCGAGCAGTACTTC. The encoded protein is CASSLEAGPKLFEQYF.